What follows is one T cell receptor (beta chain) and its context. Sequenced by immunoSEQ multiplex PCR; TCRdb stores in-frame clones only, minus some. The sample gives around 200,000 clones, around 80% of which show up once; less than 7% is in the top ten. This entry belongs to a study of blood T cell repertoires in COVID-19. Study-wide background: The analysed material was cDNA or gDNA that came from T cells, B-cell-depleted T cells, or PBMCs.

Trimming cost V 2 bases and J 2 bases; bases outside gene matches: 7. The CDR3 is 15 residues long. Germline loops: CDR1 SGDLS, CDR2 YYNGEE. The clonotype was recovered from a woman in her 70s with acute or convalescent COVID-19. Sequenced: peripheral blood. The J gene is TRBJ2-7, the V gene TRBV9; 7 positions match TRBD1. In DNA, the CDR3 is TGTGCCAGCAGCGTCGGTGTGGGACAGACCTACGAGCAGTACTTC. It codes for CASSVGVGQTYEQYF.